This is a list of T cell receptor beta chains from one sample in a study of identical twins. TCRdb fed the 5' RACE reads into MiXCR, producing one record per CDR3 protein. The sample lists approximately 1.8 million distinct CDR3 sequences, more than 30% seen once, with less than 0.35% in the top ten. Sequencing was performed on cord blood. The receptors were gathered from a newborn girl in good health. Each CDR3 is given with its conserved first and last residue. Each record gives: clone size, D gene, V gene, J gene, CDR3 DNA, CDR3 protein. A D gene is named only where the DNA matches it firmly. The listing skips clone size in some rows; elsewhere it reads once, few, many or a size class.

>few|TRBD2|TRBV12-3/TRBV12-4|TRBJ2-2
TGTGCCACCGGACTAGCGGGCACCGGGGAGCTGTTTTTT
CATGLAGTGELFF
>few|.|TRBV7-2|TRBJ1-6
TGTGCCAGCAGCTACAGGGTCGGCTCCTATAATTCACCCCTCCACTTT
CASSYRVGSYNSPLHF
>few|.|TRBV20-1|TRBJ2-7
TGCAGTGCTAGTTACGAGCGGGCAGCCTACGAGCAGTACTTC
CSASYERAAYEQYF
>.|.|TRBV3-1|TRBJ1-5
TGTGCCAGCAGCCAAGCGCGATCGCAGGGCGGCAATCAGCCCCAGCATTTT
CASSQARSQGGNQPQHF
>.|.|TRBV12-3/TRBV12-4|TRBJ1-3
TGTGCCAGCAGTTTAGCGTCCCAGGTCGGAAACACCATATATTTT
CASSLASQVGNTIYF
>.|TRBD1|TRBV20-1|TRBJ2-1
TGCAGTGCTAGAGTCGGGACAGGGGCCTACAATGAGCAGTTCTTC
CSARVGTGAYNEQFF
>.|.|TRBV2|TRBJ2-7
TGTGCCAGCAGTGATATAGCGACAGGCAAGTACGAGCAGTACTTC
CASSDIATGKYEQYF
>few|TRBD1|TRBV28|TRBJ2-7
TGTGCCAGCCGACAGGGACAGGGCTACGAGCAGTACTTC
CASRQGQGYEQYF
>.|TRBD1|TRBV27|TRBJ2-3
TGTGCCAGCGGACCGGGACAGTACACAGATACGCAGTATTTT
CASGPGQYTDTQYF
>.|TRBD1|TRBV6-1|TRBJ1-5
TGTGCCAGCAGTGAGCGGGACAGGCAGCATTTT
CASSERDRQHF
>.|.|TRBV2|TRBJ2-1
TGTGCCGCCACGGGCGGGGGCGCAGAAGGGAGCTCCTACAGTGAGCAGTTCTTC
CAATGGGAEGSSYSEQFF
>.|.|TRBV20-1|TRBJ1-5
TGCAGTGCTCTCTTCAGGGGCAATCAGCCCCAGCATTTT
CSALFRGNQPQHF
>.|.|TRBV6-1|TRBJ1-2
TGTGCCAGCAGTGGCTACGGGACCGACGGGCCGAGCTATGGCTACACCTTC
CASSGYGTDGPSYGYTF
>.|TRBD1|TRBV28|TRBJ2-7
TGTGCCAGCAGTTCACTTAGCAGAGGGGGCAATGAGCAGTACTTC
CASSSLSRGGNEQYF
>few|.|TRBV14|TRBJ2-6
TGTGCCAGCAGCATAGGACGGTTGAGCTCTGGGGCCAACGTCCTGACTTTC
CASSIGRLSSGANVLTF
>once|.|TRBV18|TRBJ1-4
TGTGCCAGCTCACCGCAGGCCGGGTCTAATGAAAAACTGTTTTTT
CASSPQAGSNEKLFF
>.|.|TRBV5-4|TRBJ1-2
TGTGCCAGCAGCTCAATCTACCGACAGGAGGACTATGGCTACACCTTC
CASSSIYRQEDYGYTF
>.|.|TRBV6-6|TRBJ2-7
TGTGCCAGCAGCTACGGCGGGACAGTCTCCTACGAGCAGTACTTC
CASSYGGTVSYEQYF
>.|.|TRBV13|TRBJ1-6
TGTGCCAGCAGCCGCAGAGAAGACGGCACCCATAATTCACCCCTCCACTTT
CASSRREDGTHNSPLHF
>few|TRBD2|TRBV4-1|TRBJ2-1
TGCGCCAGCAGCCAAGGGCGACTAGCGGGAGACAATGAGCAGTTCTTC
CASSQGRLAGDNEQFF
>.|TRBD2|TRBV9|TRBJ2-1
TGTGCCAGCAGCCTATACGCTGGACTAGCGAATGAGCAGTTCTTC
CASSLYAGLANEQFF
>.|.|TRBV20-1|TRBJ1-6
TGCAGTGCTACCTCTAGGACAGCCCAACGGACCTCACCCCTCCACTTT
CSATSRTAQRTSPLHF
>once|.|TRBV24-1|TRBJ2-3
TGTGCCACCAGTCCTCCAGGGAACACAGATACGCAGTATTTT
CATSPPGNTDTQYF
>.|.|TRBV27|TRBJ2-7
TGTGCCAGCAGTTTGCGCCCGACAGAAAGTACCTACGAGCAGTACTTC
CASSLRPTESTYEQYF
>.|TRBD1|TRBV5-4|TRBJ1-2
TGTGCCAGCAGCTTGTCGACAGGGTACCGGTATGGCTACACCTTC
CASSLSTGYRYGYTF
>few|TRBD2|TRBV20-1|TRBJ2-1
TGCAGTGCTAGACAGCGGGGTACGAATGAGCAGTTCTTC
CSARQRGTNEQFF
>few|TRBD2|TRBV12-5|TRBJ2-1
TGTGCTAGTGGTCCTAGCGGGAGAGGTTACAATGAGCAGTTCTTC
CASGPSGRGYNEQFF
>few|.|TRBV29-1|TRBJ2-5
TGCAGCGCCTTTTCACGGGGCTACAATGAGCAGTACTTC
CSAFSRGYNEQYF
>few|.|TRBV2|TRBJ2-3
TGTGCCAGCAGTGAAGCGCTCGGGCCAGGGACGAGGTATTTT
CASSEALGPGTRYF
>.|TRBD1|TRBV24-1|TRBJ1-6
TGTGCCACCAGTGATCTCGAAGGGGGCGGCCCCTGTTCACCCCTCCACTTT
CATSDLEGGGPCSPLHF
>few|.|TRBV3-1|TRBJ2-7
TGTGCCAGCAGCCAATTTTCTGGGCCTCGGGACGAGCAGTACTTC
CASSQFSGPRDEQYF
>few|.|TRBV24-1|TRBJ2-5
TGTGCCACCAGTGACTGGGAAGAGATCCAGTACTTC
CATSDWEEIQYF
>.|.|TRBV28|TRBJ2-1
TGTGCCAGCATATGGGGCTTAGCGGTCTCCTACAATGAGCAGTTCTTC
CASIWGLAVSYNEQFF
>.|TRBD2|TRBV7-9|TRBJ2-1
TGTGCCAGCAGCTTATCTGGACTAGCGGGGGCCTCGGGCAATGAGCAGTTCTTC
CASSLSGLAGASGNEQFF
>.|TRBD2|TRBV11-2|TRBJ2-1
TGTGCCAGCAGCCCGCGCCAGGGACTACGGAATGAGCAGTTCTTC
CASSPRQGLRNEQFF
>.|.|TRBV9|TRBJ2-1
TGTGCCAGCAGCGCCAGGGGGACGAGCGGGAGCGAGCAGTTCTTC
CASSARGTSGSEQFF
>.|.|TRBV6-5|TRBJ2-3
TGTGCCGGCAGCTACCCACGTTTAGCCCTCGGTTTCAGAGATACGCAGTATTTT
CAGSYPRLALGFRDTQYF